This T cell receptor beta chain derives from a study of blood T cell repertoires in COVID-19. About the study: The United States, Italy and Spain provided the acute and convalescent COVID-19 samples.

This clone was seen a few times. Only in-frame clones appear in the TCRdb table, and some are missing; sequencing was by immunoSEQ multiplex PCR. The sample carries 250,000 or so clones, around 82% recorded once. J gave up 4 bases and V 2 bases, and 2 bases lay outside the gene matches. Germline CDR1 MNHEY, CDR2 SVGEGT. This CDR3 has 15 amino acids. All enrollees were roughly 18 to 89 years old and from 24 US areas. Participants' own reports of clinical history determined their cohort assignment. Those designated as exposed participants met a COVID-19 case within 2 weeks before study entry. The sequencing input was PBMCs or T cells enriched from blood (not recorded which). The J gene is TRBJ2-1, the V gene TRBV6-2 or TRBV6-3; 10 bases line up with TRBD1. This receptor was obtained from a woman aged 40-49 years who had been exposed to COVID-19. The CDR3 protein is CASSYRTGGYNEQFF. In nucleotides, the CDR3 is TGTGCCAGCAGTTACCGGACAGGGGGATACAATGAGCAGTTCTTC.